This T cell receptor beta chain was recorded in a study of OX40 agonist ivuxolimab in advanced cancers. Overall study: Patients treated during dose escalation were battling hepatocellular carcinoma, melanoma, renal cell or head and neck cancer. From 23 to 79 years was the age range, with a mean of about 54 years, and approximately 80% were male.

TCRdb's table, derived via immunoSEQ multiplex PCR, lists solely in-frame clones and lacks some. The sample records 35,000 to 40,000 clones, roughly nine tenths being singletons. V lost 4 bases and J lost 3, with 13 bases in between. Germline CDR1 is SGHTA and CDR2 is FQGNSA. The CDR3 totals 14 residues. General observations from the study: Low normalized T-cell clonal expansion was also seen in some nonresponders. Among patients with partial responses at 0.1-3.0 mg/kg, clonal expansion was among the lowest.

This clone has only a few counts. The antigen is undetermined. The source was CD4+ or CD8+ T cells sorted from blood, collected in a trial of the OX40 agonist ivuxolimab. The sequence came from an adult with an advanced solid tumor such as melanoma, head and neck, liver or kidney cancer. The V call is TRBV7-2, the J call TRBJ2-7; D may correspond to TRBD1 or TRBD2 (5 bases each). In nucleotides, the CDR3 is TGTGCCAGCAGCTACGCCCCTGGGGGCTACGAGCAGTACTTC. This codes for CASSYAPGGYEQYF.